This T cell receptor (beta chain) was profiled in a study of T cell changes during pregnancy in multiple sclerosis. This CDR3 region has 15 residues. CDR1 and CDR2 from the germline V gene are SGHAT and FQNNGV. The V and J ends lost 3 bases and 5 bases, in that order; junction bases with no gene match: 4. Measured with immunoSEQ multiplex PCR; TCRdb has only the in-frame clones, and not every one. The sample carries 75,000 to 80,000 clones, about 88% recorded once. The rearrangement joins TRBV11-2 to TRBJ2-5; 12 bases match TRBD2. The sequence was collected from a female donor with multiple sclerosis, enrolled in a pregnancy study. The sequencing used peripheral blood, collected before pregnancy. As DNA, the CDR3 is TGTGCCAGCAGCTTGACTAGCGGGGGTGGGGAGACCCAGTACTTC. Translating it yields CASSLTSGGGETQYF.